These T cell receptor beta chains were read from a single sample in a study of Tregs in tolerant kidney transplant recipients. The table came from immunoSEQ multiplex PCR; TCRdb's copy has only in-frame clones and leaves some out. The sample gives under 20,000 clones, roughly four fifths of which show up once; about 2.6% is in the top ten. Specimen: Tregs from blood. Source of these receptors: a human donor in good health. CDR3s include the opening cysteine and the closing phenylalanine or tryptophan. The D gene is left open where the match is weak. Clone size is stated in some rows and not others, as once, few, many or a class when expanded.

j_call | v_call | clone_size | d_call | cdr3_aa | cdr3_nt
TRBJ2-7 | TRBV5-4 | few | - | CASSSAGRRYEQYF | TGTGCCAGCAGCTCGGCAGGGCGACGCTACGAGCAGTACTTC
TRBJ2-3 | TRBV4-2 | - | - | CASSQDSTDTQYF | TGTGCCAGCAGCCAAGACAGCACAGATACGCAGTATTTT
TRBJ2-2 | TRBV2 | few | - | CASSEGAWAPHSTGELFF | TGTGCCAGCAGTGAAGGGGCCTGGGCACCCCACTCCACCGGGGAGCTGTTTTTT
TRBJ2-1 | TRBV18 | once | - | CASSPAYSYNEQFF | TGTGCCAGCTCACCGGCTTACTCCTACAATGAGCAGTTCTTC
TRBJ1-3 | TRBV10-3 | once | TRBD1 | CAISRGQGSGNTIYF | TGTGCCATCAGCAGAGGACAGGGGTCAGGAAACACCATATATTTT
TRBJ1-5 | TRBV7-2 | - | - | CASSFTGLEGQPQHF | TGTGCCAGCAGCTTCACAGGGTTGGAGGGTCAGCCCCAGCATTTT
TRBJ2-5 | TRBV2 | once | - | CASKGGGGAIWKTQYF | TGTGCCAGCAAGGGGGGCGGGGGAGCCATCTGGAAGACCCAGTACTTC
TRBJ2-1 | TRBV19 | - | TRBD2 | CASSRGGLAGVIDEQFF | TGTGCCAGTAGCCGAGGCGGACTAGCGGGAGTGATCGATGAGCAGTTCTTC
TRBJ2-3 | TRBV7-6 | - | TRBD2 | CASSLGSQRGWSADTQYF | TGTGCCAGCAGCTTAGGGTCCCAGCGGGGCTGGAGCGCAGATACGCAGTATTTT
TRBJ2-3 | TRBV11-2 | - | - | CASSLDLGDTQYF | TGTGCCAGCAGCTTAGATTTGGGGGATACGCAGTATTTT
TRBJ2-1 | TRBV9 | - | TRBD2 | CASSVAPAGGYNEQFF | TGTGCCAGCAGCGTAGCCCCAGCGGGAGGATACAATGAGCAGTTCTTC
TRBJ2-1 | TRBV29-1 | - | - | CSVPAAPSGTAGYNEQFF | TGCAGCGTGCCTGCGGCCCCCTCGGGGACGGCAGGGTACAATGAGCAGTTCTTC
TRBJ2-1 | TRBV5-4 | - | TRBD2 | CASSPWTSSYNEQFF | TGTGCCAGCAGCCCCTGGACTAGCAGCTACAATGAGCAGTTCTTC
TRBJ2-2 | TRBV10-2 | - | - | CASSERLAGLFF | TGCGCCAGCAGTGAGAGGCTAGCCGGGCTGTTTTTT
TRBJ1-5 | TRBV19 | - | - | CASSSRTNQPQHF | TGTGCCAGTAGCTCGCGCACCAATCAGCCCCAGCATTTT
TRBJ2-7 | TRBV11-3 | - | - | CASSLDLLRVYEQYF | TGTGCCAGCAGCTTAGATCTACTCAGGGTCTACGAGCAGTACTTC
TRBJ1-4 | TRBV4-1 | - | TRBD1 | CASSQDRQGSGEKLFF | TGCGCCAGCAGCCAGGACCGACAGGGGAGCGGTGAAAAACTGTTTTTT
TRBJ2-7 | TRBV14 | - | - | CASSPIFGQPYEQYF | TGTGCCAGCAGCCCCATATTTGGACAGCCCTACGAGCAGTACTTC
TRBJ1-4 | TRBV30 | once | TRBD1 | CACPGTGLAEKLFF | TGTGCCTGTCCCGGGACAGGGCTGGCTGAAAAACTGTTTTTT